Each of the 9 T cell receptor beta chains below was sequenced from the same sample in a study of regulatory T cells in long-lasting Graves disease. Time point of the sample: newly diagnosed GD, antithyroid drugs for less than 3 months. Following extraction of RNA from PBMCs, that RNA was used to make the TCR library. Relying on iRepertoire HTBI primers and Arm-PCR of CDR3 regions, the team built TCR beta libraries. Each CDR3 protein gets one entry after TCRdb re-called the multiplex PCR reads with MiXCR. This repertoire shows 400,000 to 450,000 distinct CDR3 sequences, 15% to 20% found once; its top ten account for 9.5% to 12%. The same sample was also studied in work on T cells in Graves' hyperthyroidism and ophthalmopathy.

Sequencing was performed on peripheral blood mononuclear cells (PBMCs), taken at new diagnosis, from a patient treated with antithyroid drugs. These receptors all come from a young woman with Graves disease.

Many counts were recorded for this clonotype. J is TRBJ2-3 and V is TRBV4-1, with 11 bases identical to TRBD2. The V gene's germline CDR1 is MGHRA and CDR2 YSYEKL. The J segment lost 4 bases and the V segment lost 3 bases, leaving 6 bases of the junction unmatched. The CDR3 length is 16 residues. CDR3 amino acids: CASSQATSGSSDTQYF. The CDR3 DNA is TGCGCCAGCAGCCAGGCAACTAGCGGGAGTTCAGATACGCAGTATTTT.

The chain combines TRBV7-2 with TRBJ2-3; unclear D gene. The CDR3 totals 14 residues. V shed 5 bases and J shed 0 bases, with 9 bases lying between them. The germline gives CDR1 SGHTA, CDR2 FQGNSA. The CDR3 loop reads CASSALVSTDTQYF. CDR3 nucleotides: TGTGCCAGCAGCGCTTTAGTAAGCACAGATACGCAGTATTTT.

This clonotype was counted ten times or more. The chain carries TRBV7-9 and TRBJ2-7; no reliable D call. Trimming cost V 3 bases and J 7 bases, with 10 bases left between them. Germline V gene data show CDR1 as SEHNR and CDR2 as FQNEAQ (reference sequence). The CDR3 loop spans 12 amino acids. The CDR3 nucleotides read TGTGCCAGCAGCTTGGACCGTGGGGAGCAGTACTTC. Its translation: CASSLDRGEQYF.

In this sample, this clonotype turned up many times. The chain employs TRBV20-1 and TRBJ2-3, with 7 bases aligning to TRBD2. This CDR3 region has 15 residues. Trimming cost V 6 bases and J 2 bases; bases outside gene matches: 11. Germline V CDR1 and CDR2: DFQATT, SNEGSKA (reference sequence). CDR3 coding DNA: TGCAGTGCACTTGGGGCTAGCGGCATCACAGATACGCAGTATTTT. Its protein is CSALGASGITDTQYF.

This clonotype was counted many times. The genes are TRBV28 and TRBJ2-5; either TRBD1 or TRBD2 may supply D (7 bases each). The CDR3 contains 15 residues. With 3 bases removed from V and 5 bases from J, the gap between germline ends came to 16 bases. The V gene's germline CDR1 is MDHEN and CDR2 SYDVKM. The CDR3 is CASSFWGEGAETQYF. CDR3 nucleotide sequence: TGTGCCAGCAGTTTTTGGGGGGAGGGGGCCGAGACCCAGTACTTC.

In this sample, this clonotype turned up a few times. The CDR3 bases are TGTGCCAGCAGTTCTTACAGGGGCCGGAGGGATACGCAGTATTTT. It is translated as CASSSYRGRRDTQYF. The rearrangement joins TRBV27 to TRBJ2-3, with 7 bases aligning to TRBD1. CDR3 length: 15 amino acids. From germline, CDR1 is MNHEY and CDR2 SMNVEV (reference sequence). The trim removed 4 bases at V and 6 bases at J, leaving 10 bases unmatched.

CDR3 DNA: TGTGCCAGCGGCCCCTGGGGCGGCGAATCCCAACCCAACGCTGAAGCTTTCTTT. Protein: CASGPWGGESQPNAEAFF. The chain has TRBV25-1 and TRBJ1-1; tentatively, D is TRBD1 (5 bases). The CDR3 is 18 amino acids. The germline CDR1 and CDR2 sequences are MGHDK and SYGVNS. V lost 8 bases to trimming and J lost 6 bases, with 31 bases between them.

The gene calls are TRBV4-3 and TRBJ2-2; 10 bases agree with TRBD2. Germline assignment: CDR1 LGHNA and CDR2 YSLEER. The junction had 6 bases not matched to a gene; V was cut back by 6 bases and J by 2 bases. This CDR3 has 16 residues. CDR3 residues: CASSFRLAGNTGELFF. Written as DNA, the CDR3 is TGCGCCAGCAGTTTCCGACTAGCGGGCAACACCGGGGAGCTGTTTTTT.

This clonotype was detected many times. The CDR3 DNA follows: TGTGCCAGCAGCGAAGCCAGTTTTGCAGAGACGAACACTGAAGCTTTCTTT. This gives the protein CASSEASFAETNTEAFF. This chain joins TRBV3-1 and TRBJ1-1; D not resolved. Trimming removed 5 bases from V and 1 base from J, with 20 bases in between. The CDR3 is 17 amino acids. Germline-derived CDR1 and CDR2 are LGHDT and YNNKEL (reference sequence). Using reference TRBV3-1 and TRBJ1-1 for the parts outside the CDR3, the full variable domain is DTAVSQTPKYLVTQMGNDKSIKCEQNLGHDTMYWYKQDSKKFLKIMFSYNNKELIINETVPNRFSPKSPDKAHLNLHINSLELGDSAVYFCASSEASFAETNTEAFFGQGTRLTVV.